What follows is one TCR beta chain and its context. Its antigen is not known. The data stem from a study of type 1 and type 2 diabetes patients. Whole-study results and caveats: Between type 2 diabetes and control samples, V and J usage averaged roughly 0.97 correlation. Some T1D-only expanded clones might appear in more T2D or control samples. Highly-expanded CD4+ clones were few in type 2 diabetes, median one, 3.9% of reads.

Amplification started from genomic DNA. Amplification of the beta chain CDR3 used 30 forward and 13 reverse multiplex primers. A single record per CDR3 protein comes from TCRdb applying MiXCR to the multiplex PCR reads. The table lists 250,000 or so distinct CDR3 sequences, around 47% of them singletons. This CDR3 is built from 17 residues. Germline V gives CDR1 LNHDA, CDR2 SQIVND (reference sequence). V trimming: 4 bases; J trimming: 0 bases; junction bases outside the gene matches: 5. Sequencing was carried out using peripheral blood mononuclear cells (PBMCs). The chain uses TRBV19 and TRBJ2-3; TRBD2 agrees at 12 bases. The TCR originated in a young man with type 2 diabetes. The CDR3: CASSTGLAGSSTDTQYF. The CDR3 DNA reads TGTGCCAGTAGTACGGGACTAGCGGGCTCTAGCACAGATACGCAGTATTTT.